The 4 T cell receptor beta chains listed next were all sequenced from one sample in a study of OX40 agonist ivuxolimab in advanced cancers. Clones were sequenced by immunoSEQ multiplex PCR, and TCRdb holds only the in-frame ones, with some missing. The table lists fewer than 85,000 clones, roughly 80% of them singletons. Specimen: CD4+ or CD8+ T cells sorted from blood, collected in a trial of the OX40 agonist ivuxolimab. Receptors were obtained from an adult with an advanced solid tumor such as melanoma, head and neck, liver or kidney cancer.

The chain recombines TRBV30 with TRBJ2-5; a possible D gene is TRBD2 (5 bases). This CDR3 is 13 amino acids long. CDR1 is GTSNPN and CDR2 is SVGIG in the germline V gene (reference sequence). V shed 2 bases and J shed 2 bases, with 9 bases lying between them. The CDR3 DNA reads as TGTGCCTGGAGTAGGAGCGGACAAGAGACCCAGTACTTC. This codes for CAWSRSGQETQYF.

The rearrangement joins TRBV7-2 to TRBJ1-3; weak D call: TRBD1 (5 bases). CDR1 is SGHTA, CDR2 FQGNSA, per germline. The length of the CDR3 is 15 residues. The germline V and J ends were trimmed by 5 bases and 2 bases, with 13 bases remaining between them. CDR3: CASSPEDIPGNTIYF. The CDR3 nucleotides are TGTGCCAGCAGCCCCGAGGACATACCTGGAAACACCATATATTTT.

This chain connects TRBV5-6 to TRBJ2-5; D remains ambiguous. There are 17 residues in the CDR3. Germline CDR1 and CDR2: SGHDT and YYEEEE. V was trimmed by 0 bases and J by 7 bases, leaving 22 bases between them. The CDR3: CASSLVLVTPEKRTQYF. The CDR3 region has the DNA TGTGCCAGCAGCTTGGTTTTAGTGACCCCCGAAAAAAGGACCCAGTACTTC.

This sequence joins TRBV7-9 and TRBJ1-5; D is undetermined. From germline, CDR1 is SEHNR and CDR2 FQNEAQ (reference sequence). The V end lost 5 bases, the J end lost 4 bases, and 12 bases lay between the germline ends. The CDR3 contains 14 residues. In nucleotides, the CDR3 is TGTGCCAGCAGCCAAGCCCAGAAAAATCAGCCCCAGCATTTT. Its translation: CASSQAQKNQPQHF. Full variable domain (outside the CDR3, taken from reference TRBV7-9 and TRBJ1-5): DTGVSQNPRHKITKRGQNVTFRCDPISEHNRLYWYRQTLGQGPEFLTYFQNEAQLEKSRLLSDRFSAERPKGSFSTLEIQRTEQGDSAMYLCASSQAQKNQPQHFGDGTRLSIL.